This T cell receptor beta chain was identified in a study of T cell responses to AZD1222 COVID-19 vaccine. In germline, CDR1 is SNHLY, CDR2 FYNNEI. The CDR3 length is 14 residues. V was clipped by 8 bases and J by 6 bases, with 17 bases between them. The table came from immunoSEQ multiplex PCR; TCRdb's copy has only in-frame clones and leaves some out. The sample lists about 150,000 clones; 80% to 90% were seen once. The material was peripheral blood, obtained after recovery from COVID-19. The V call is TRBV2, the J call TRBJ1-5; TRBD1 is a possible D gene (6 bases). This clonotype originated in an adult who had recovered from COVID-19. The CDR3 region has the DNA TGTGCCAGCGTCGATGGGCAGGGGAGTCAGCCCCAGCATTTT. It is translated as CASVDGQGSQPQHF.